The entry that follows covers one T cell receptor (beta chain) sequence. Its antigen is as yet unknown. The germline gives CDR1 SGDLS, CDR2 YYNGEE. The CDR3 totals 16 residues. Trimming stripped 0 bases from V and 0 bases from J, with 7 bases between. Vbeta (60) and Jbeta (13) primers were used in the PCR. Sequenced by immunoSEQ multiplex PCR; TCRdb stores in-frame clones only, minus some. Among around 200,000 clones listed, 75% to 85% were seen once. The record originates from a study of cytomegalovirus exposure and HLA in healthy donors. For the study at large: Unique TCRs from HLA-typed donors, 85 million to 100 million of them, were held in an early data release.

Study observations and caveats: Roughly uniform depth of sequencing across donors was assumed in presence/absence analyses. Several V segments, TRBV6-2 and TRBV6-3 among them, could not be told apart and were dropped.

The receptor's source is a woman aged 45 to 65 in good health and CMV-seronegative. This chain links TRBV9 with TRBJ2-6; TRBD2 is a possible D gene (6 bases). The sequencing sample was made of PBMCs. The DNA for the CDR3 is TGTGCCAGCAGCGTAGTGGGAGGCTCTGGGGCCAACGTCCTGACTTTC. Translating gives CASSVVGGSGANVLTF.